The rows below give T cell receptor beta chains drawn from one sample of a study of blood T cell repertoires in COVID-19. The data were produced by immunoSEQ multiplex PCR, yet TCRdb's version contains in-frame clones alone and is incomplete. The sample lists approximately 200,000 clones; less than 95% were seen once. Sequencing input: peripheral blood. Receptors were obtained from a man younger than 45 with COVID-19, enrolled during active disease. Both conserved end residues are part of each CDR3. The D gene is left open where the match is weak. Only some rows state a clone size, as once, few, many or a class for expanded clones.

CDR3 DNA: TGCAGCGTTGAAGAACAGGACAGGCCATCCTACGAGCAGTACTTC; CDR3 protein: CSVEEQDRPSYEQYF; clone size: NA; J gene: TRBJ2-7; D gene: TRBD1; V gene: TRBV29-1
CDR3 DNA: TGTGCCAGCAGCAAGGCGGGATTGGGTGATAATGAAAAACTGTTTTTT; CDR3 protein: CASSKAGLGDNEKLFF; clone size: NA; J gene: TRBJ1-4; D gene: NA; V gene: TRBV6-6
CDR3 DNA: TGTGCCAGCAGCTTAACGCCGGCACAGGGAGAGACCCAGTACTTC; CDR3 protein: CASSLTPAQGETQYF; clone size: NA; J gene: TRBJ2-5; D gene: NA; V gene: TRBV7-3
CDR3 DNA: TGTGCCAGCAGCGCCCGGACAGGGGCGTCTGAGAAGTTCTTC; CDR3 protein: CASSARTGASEKFF; clone size: NA; J gene: TRBJ2-1; D gene: TRBD1; V gene: TRBV11-2
CDR3 DNA: TGTGCCATCAGTGAAGGCAGGGGGAACACTGAAGCTTTCTTT; CDR3 protein: CAISEGRGNTEAFF; clone size: NA; J gene: TRBJ1-1; D gene: NA; V gene: TRBV10-3
CDR3 DNA: TGCGCCAGCAGCTTGGCCGTAATTGCCGGAGACTACGAGCAGTACTTC; CDR3 protein: CASSLAVIAGDYEQYF; clone size: NA; J gene: TRBJ2-7; D gene: NA; V gene: TRBV5-1
CDR3 DNA: TGCGCCAGCAGCGGGGGACTAGTCTTAGAGACCCAGTACTTC; CDR3 protein: CASSGGLVLETQYF; clone size: NA; J gene: TRBJ2-5; D gene: TRBD2; V gene: TRBV5-1
CDR3 DNA: TGTGCCACCAGTCCAGGGAACGTCAATCAGCCCCAGCATTTT; CDR3 protein: CATSPGNVNQPQHF; clone size: NA; J gene: TRBJ1-5; D gene: NA; V gene: TRBV24-1
CDR3 DNA: TGCGCCAGCAGCCAAGGGGGGCAGGGGGTCTACGGCGGGGAGCTGTTTTTT; CDR3 protein: CASSQGGQGVYGGELFF; clone size: NA; J gene: TRBJ2-2; D gene: TRBD1; V gene: TRBV4-1
CDR3 DNA: TGTGCCAGCAGCCACCGGGGGGGGGCAGGGAACACTGAAGCTTTCTTT; CDR3 protein: CASSHRGGAGNTEAFF; clone size: NA; J gene: TRBJ1-1; D gene: NA; V gene: TRBV11-2
CDR3 DNA: TGTGCCAGCAGCTTAGGGGACAGGGGTGGCTACACCTTC; CDR3 protein: CASSLGDRGGYTF; clone size: once; J gene: TRBJ1-2; D gene: TRBD1; V gene: TRBV11-2
CDR3 DNA: TGTGCCAGCTCACCACGACAGGCCGAGGATCAGCCCCAGCATTTT; CDR3 protein: CASSPRQAEDQPQHF; clone size: NA; J gene: TRBJ1-5; D gene: NA; V gene: TRBV18
CDR3 DNA: TGTGCCAGCAGCCTGACAGGGGGGGATCAGCCCCAGCATTTT; CDR3 protein: CASSLTGGDQPQHF; clone size: NA; J gene: TRBJ1-5; D gene: TRBD1; V gene: TRBV6-4
CDR3 DNA: TGCGCCAGCAGCCAAACACCGGGGAGGGTGACTGCTGGCTACACCTTC; CDR3 protein: CASSQTPGRVTAGYTF; clone size: NA; J gene: TRBJ1-2; D gene: NA; V gene: TRBV4-1
CDR3 DNA: TGCGCCAGCAGTGAGTCTCTAGCCAGCTCCTACAATGAGCAGTTCTTC; CDR3 protein: CASSESLASSYNEQFF; clone size: once; J gene: TRBJ2-1; D gene: NA; V gene: TRBV10-1
CDR3 DNA: TGTGCCAGCAGTGTAGGTCGGGATAATTCACCCCTCCACTTT; CDR3 protein: CASSVGRDNSPLHF; clone size: NA; J gene: TRBJ1-6; D gene: NA; V gene: TRBV2
CDR3 DNA: TGTGCCAGCAGTGAAGTTGGGCTCTGGTATGGCTACACCTTC; CDR3 protein: CASSEVGLWYGYTF; clone size: once; J gene: TRBJ1-2; D gene: NA; V gene: TRBV6-1
CDR3 DNA: TGTGCCACCAGCAGAGATCGGGCAGGGGCTCAGCCCCAGCATTTT; CDR3 protein: CATSRDRAGAQPQHF; clone size: NA; J gene: TRBJ1-5; D gene: NA; V gene: TRBV15
CDR3 DNA: TGTGCCAGCAGAAGGGACAGGGACTATAATTCACCCCTCCACTTT; CDR3 protein: CASRRDRDYNSPLHF; clone size: once; J gene: TRBJ1-6; D gene: TRBD1; V gene: TRBV6-5
CDR3 DNA: TGTGCCAGCAGTGAGGGGACAGGGGGCCGGTATGGCTACACCTTC; CDR3 protein: CASSEGTGGRYGYTF; clone size: NA; J gene: TRBJ1-2; D gene: TRBD1; V gene: TRBV2
CDR3 DNA: TGTGCCAGCAGCCCGACAGGGGCTCATGAAAAACTGTTTTTT; CDR3 protein: CASSPTGAHEKLFF; clone size: NA; J gene: TRBJ1-4; D gene: TRBD1; V gene: TRBV3-1/TRBV3-2
CDR3 DNA: TGTGCCAGTAGTTGGGATGACAGCTCTGGGGCCAACGTCCTGACTTTC; CDR3 protein: CASSWDDSSGANVLTF; clone size: NA; J gene: TRBJ2-6; D gene: NA; V gene: TRBV19
CDR3 DNA: TGTGCCAGCAGCCAAGGCAGGGCAGCAGAGACCCAGTACTTC; CDR3 protein: CASSQGRAAETQYF; clone size: NA; J gene: TRBJ2-5; D gene: NA; V gene: TRBV3-1/TRBV3-2
CDR3 DNA: TGTGCCAGCACCCCTCGCGGGGGGGCCTACGAGCAGTACTTC; CDR3 protein: CASTPRGGAYEQYF; clone size: NA; J gene: TRBJ2-7; D gene: TRBD2; V gene: TRBV27
CDR3 DNA: TGTGCCAGCAGAGCGGGGCTAAGGGGCAATGAGCAGTTCTTC; CDR3 protein: CASRAGLRGNEQFF; clone size: NA; J gene: TRBJ2-1; D gene: TRBD2; V gene: TRBV2
CDR3 DNA: TGTGCCAGTAGTGAGGGATTTTCTGGAGAGACCCAGTACTTC; CDR3 protein: CASSEGFSGETQYF; clone size: NA; J gene: TRBJ2-5; D gene: NA; V gene: TRBV19
CDR3 DNA: TGTGCCAGCAGCTTAGAAGCGGGGGAATATGAGCAGTTCTTC; CDR3 protein: CASSLEAGEYEQFF; clone size: NA; J gene: TRBJ2-1; D gene: TRBD2; V gene: TRBV7-2
CDR3 DNA: TGTGCCACCCAAGGGGCGGCCGGGGAGCTGTTTTTT; CDR3 protein: CATQGAAGELFF; clone size: NA; J gene: TRBJ2-2; D gene: NA; V gene: TRBV25-1
CDR3 DNA: TGTGCCTCCTTCGGGGGAGGGATGCCCGGGGAGCTGTTTTTT; CDR3 protein: CASFGGGMPGELFF; clone size: NA; J gene: TRBJ2-2; D gene: TRBD2; V gene: TRBV6-5
CDR3 DNA: TGTGCCAGCAGCCGAACCGACAGGGGACGTGGCTACACCTTC; CDR3 protein: CASSRTDRGRGYTF; clone size: few; J gene: TRBJ1-2; D gene: TRBD1; V gene: TRBV3-1/TRBV3-2
CDR3 DNA: TGTGCCAGCAGCACGACAGGGGCGGAAACTGAAGCTTTCTTT; CDR3 protein: CASSTTGAETEAFF; clone size: NA; J gene: TRBJ1-1; D gene: TRBD1; V gene: TRBV6-5
CDR3 DNA: TGTGCCAGTAGTGTGGGACAGGGGGCTGATGGCTACACCTTC; CDR3 protein: CASSVGQGADGYTF; clone size: NA; J gene: TRBJ1-2; D gene: TRBD1; V gene: TRBV19
CDR3 DNA: TGTGCCAGCAGTCGGGGTAGGCCCAGCTCCTACGAGCAGTACTTC; CDR3 protein: CASSRGRPSSYEQYF; clone size: NA; J gene: TRBJ2-7; D gene: NA; V gene: TRBV2
CDR3 DNA: TGTGCCAGCAGTGAAACAACAGGGTATGGCTACACCTTC; CDR3 protein: CASSETTGYGYTF; clone size: NA; J gene: TRBJ1-2; D gene: NA; V gene: TRBV6-1
CDR3 DNA: TGTGCCGGCGCAGACAGAATAGATCAGCCCCAGCATTTT; CDR3 protein: CAGADRIDQPQHF; clone size: NA; J gene: TRBJ1-5; D gene: NA; V gene: TRBV19
CDR3 DNA: TGCGCCAGCAGCCAAGGGCTGGGTAGAGGGAGCGATCAGCCCCAGCATTTT; CDR3 protein: CASSQGLGRGSDQPQHF; clone size: NA; J gene: TRBJ1-5; D gene: NA; V gene: TRBV4-1
CDR3 DNA: TGTGCCAGCAGACAGGGGAGCTCTGGAAACACCATATATTTT; CDR3 protein: CASRQGSSGNTIYF; clone size: NA; J gene: TRBJ1-3; D gene: TRBD1; V gene: TRBV19
CDR3 DNA: TGTGCCAGCAGTTCGACAGGGAGTGGGGAGACCCAGTACTTC; CDR3 protein: CASSSTGSGETQYF; clone size: NA; J gene: TRBJ2-5; D gene: TRBD1; V gene: TRBV6-2/TRBV6-3
CDR3 DNA: TGCGCCAGCAGCCGTGGACAGGACCAAGAGACCCAGTACTTC; CDR3 protein: CASSRGQDQETQYF; clone size: NA; J gene: TRBJ2-5; D gene: TRBD1; V gene: TRBV5-1
CDR3 DNA: TGTGCCAGCAGTTTACGGAACTATGGCTACACCTTC; CDR3 protein: CASSLRNYGYTF; clone size: NA; J gene: TRBJ1-2; D gene: NA; V gene: TRBV12-3/TRBV12-4
CDR3 DNA: TGTGCCAGCAGCCAAGGGGGGGGGACCCAGCAGTACTTC; CDR3 protein: CASSQGGGTQQYF; clone size: NA; J gene: TRBJ2-7; D gene: TRBD2; V gene: TRBV3-1/TRBV3-2
CDR3 DNA: TGTGCCAGCAGTGCCGAGACAGGGGGTGTCTATGGCTACACCTTC; CDR3 protein: CASSAETGGVYGYTF; clone size: NA; J gene: TRBJ1-2; D gene: TRBD1; V gene: TRBV6-4
CDR3 DNA: TGCGCCAGCAGCCGAGGACAGGATAATTCACCCCTCCACTTT; CDR3 protein: CASSRGQDNSPLHF; clone size: once; J gene: TRBJ1-6; D gene: TRBD1; V gene: TRBV4-1
CDR3 DNA: TGTGCCACCAGCAGCATCACCGGGAAACTGTTTTTT; CDR3 protein: CATSSITGKLFF; clone size: NA; J gene: TRBJ1-4; D gene: NA; V gene: TRBV15
CDR3 DNA: TGTGCCATCGGTGGACAGGGGGGGTTAAATAATTCACCCCTCCACTTT; CDR3 protein: CAIGGQGGLNNSPLHF; clone size: few; J gene: TRBJ1-6; D gene: TRBD1; V gene: TRBV10-3
CDR3 DNA: TGTGCCATCAGTGTTAGAGGGGGCTCTGGAAACACCATATATTTT; CDR3 protein: CAISVRGGSGNTIYF; clone size: NA; J gene: TRBJ1-3; D gene: NA; V gene: TRBV10-3
CDR3 DNA: TGTGCCTGGAGTGTACGGGGGGCTGATGGCTACACCTTC; CDR3 protein: CAWSVRGADGYTF; clone size: NA; J gene: TRBJ1-2; D gene: NA; V gene: TRBV30
CDR3 DNA: TGTGCCAGCAGCTTTGGCAGGGGACACTCTGGGGCCAACGTCCTGACTTTC; CDR3 protein: CASSFGRGHSGANVLTF; clone size: NA; J gene: TRBJ2-6; D gene: NA; V gene: TRBV11-2
CDR3 DNA: TGTGCCACCAGTGACGGGACTAGCGGGGGGAAGCTGTTTTTT; CDR3 protein: CATSDGTSGGKLFF; clone size: NA; J gene: TRBJ2-2; D gene: TRBD2; V gene: TRBV24-1
CDR3 DNA: TGTGCCAGCAGCACCGGGGGGAACTATGGCTACACCTTC; CDR3 protein: CASSTGGNYGYTF; clone size: NA; J gene: TRBJ1-2; D gene: NA; V gene: TRBV5-6
CDR3 DNA: TGTGCCAGCAGCGTAGAAGCGGGGGGGAACACAGATACGCAGTATTTT; CDR3 protein: CASSVEAGGNTDTQYF; clone size: NA; J gene: TRBJ2-3; D gene: TRBD2; V gene: TRBV9
CDR3 DNA: TGCGCCAGCAGCCAGGACAGGGGTGAAACTAATGAAAAACTGTTTTTT; CDR3 protein: CASSQDRGETNEKLFF; clone size: NA; J gene: TRBJ1-4; D gene: TRBD1; V gene: TRBV4-1
CDR3 DNA: TGTGCCAGCACGGGGGGGACCACAGATACGCAGTATTTT; CDR3 protein: CASTGGTTDTQYF; clone size: NA; J gene: TRBJ2-3; D gene: TRBD2; V gene: TRBV6-6
CDR3 DNA: TGCGCCAGCAGTGAGCGGACTAGCGGGGGGAAGAATGAGCAGTTCTTC; CDR3 protein: CASSERTSGGKNEQFF; clone size: once; J gene: TRBJ2-1; D gene: TRBD2; V gene: TRBV10-1
CDR3 DNA: TGTGCCAGCAGTCCCGGAACAGGGGGCAGGAGTCAGCCCCAGCATTTT; CDR3 protein: CASSPGTGGRSQPQHF; clone size: NA; J gene: TRBJ1-5; D gene: TRBD1; V gene: TRBV27
CDR3 DNA: TGCGCCAGCAGCCAAGTCGGAGGGGCCAACTATGGCTACACCTTC; CDR3 protein: CASSQVGGANYGYTF; clone size: NA; J gene: TRBJ1-2; D gene: NA; V gene: TRBV4-1
CDR3 DNA: TGCAGCGTCCCCTCCTCCCCTCGGGGGAACACTGAAGCTTTCTTT; CDR3 protein: CSVPSSPRGNTEAFF; clone size: once; J gene: TRBJ1-1; D gene: NA; V gene: TRBV29-1